These 9 T cell receptor beta chains share one sample of origin, sequenced in a study of cytomegalovirus exposure and HLA in healthy donors. 60 Vbeta and 13 Jbeta primers were used in PCR. TCRdb's copy holds only in-frame clones and misses some; the assay was immunoSEQ multiplex PCR. The repertoire holds around 170,000 clones, with about 84% as singletons. Sequenced: PBMCs. The origin of the receptors is a man in his fifties in good health and CMV-seronegative.

Only one count was recorded for this clone. The chain links TRBV4-3 to TRBJ2-5, with D possibly being TRBD1 (7 bases). V was shortened by 4 bases and J by 4 bases, with 19 bases between the two germline ends. Germline assignment: CDR1 LGHNA and CDR2 YSLEER. The CDR3 spans 16 residues. In DNA, the CDR3 is TGCGCCAGCAGCCCTATTCCTGGACAGGAGGGAGAGACCCAGTACTTC. Protein product: CASSPIPGQEGETQYF.

This rearrangement joins TRBV5-1 to TRBJ2-2; D is uncertain. The ends were cut back, 2 bases at V and 7 bases at J, with 3 bases in the middle. The CDR3 consists of 11 residues. In germline, CDR1 is SGHRS, CDR2 YFSETQ. The CDR3 here is CASSFNGELFF. The CDR3 coding sequence is TGCGCCAGCAGCTTTAACGGGGAGCTGTTTTTT.

This clone was recorded once. The junction shows a germline mismatch at one end, possibly a read error. The gene calls are TRBV7-9 and TRBJ2-2, with 8 bases fitting TRBD1. Germline V gene lookup returns CDR1 SEHNR and CDR2 FQNEAQ (reference sequence). The CDR3 has 13 residues. CDR3 amino acids: CSSSETGAGELFF. CDR3 nucleotide sequence: TGTTCCAGCAGCGAGACAGGGGCGGGGGAGCTGTTTTTT.

V gene TRBV2 combines with J gene TRBJ1-4; 10 nucleotides match TRBD1. The CDR3 has 18 amino acids. Germline assignment: CDR1 SNHLY and CDR2 FYNNEI. The trim removed 2 bases at V and 7 bases at J, leaving 13 bases unmatched. CDR3 sequence (DNA): TGTGCCAGCAGTGAAACAGACAGGGGGCGAATCTGGGTTGAAAAACTGTTTTTT. Amino acids: CASSETDRGRIWVEKLFF.

The chain joins TRBV11-1 to TRBJ2-7, with TRBD2 matching over 7 bases. J gave up 3 bases and V 2 bases, and 7 bases lay outside the gene matches. The CDR3 consists of 15 residues. CDR1 is SGHAT and CDR2 is FQDESV in the germline V gene (reference sequence). This CDR3 is CASSLNLAAVYEQYF. DNA for the CDR3: TGTGCCAGCAGCTTAAATCTAGCGGCTGTCTACGAGCAGTACTTC.

Only one count was recorded for this clone. The chain joins TRBV19 to TRBJ2-5, with D perhaps TRBD2 (5 bases). The V and J ends lost 0 bases and 7 bases respectively, with 15 bases between them. The germline gives CDR1 LNHDA, CDR2 SQIVND (reference sequence). The CDR3 consists of 15 residues. DNA of the CDR3: TGTGCCAGTAGTATAGATCTAAGCACGGCGGGGACCCAGTACTTC. It codes for CASSIDLSTAGTQYF.

This chain links TRBV19 with TRBJ1-2, with no clear D. There are 13 residues in the CDR3. Germline assignment: CDR1 LNHDA and CDR2 SQIVND (reference sequence). Trimming removed 9 bases at V and 5 bases at J, with 16 bases between. CDR3 protein: CASTGLGVYGYTF. CDR3 coding DNA: TGTGCCAGCACCGGTCTCGGGGTTTATGGCTACACCTTC.

The chain has TRBV19 and TRBJ2-7; D unclear. Trimming stripped 3 bases from V and 9 bases from J, with 15 bases between. The germline gives CDR1 LNHDA, CDR2 SQIVND (reference sequence). This CDR3 comprises 13 residues. CDR3 sequence: CASSIEASRVQYF. The CDR3 bases are TGTGCCAGTAGTATTGAGGCCAGTAGAGTGCAGTACTTC.

Note on this clone: Within the sample, other DNA sequences also encode this same CDR3. This CDR3 is CASSLERTDTQYF. CDR3 nucleotide sequence: TGTGCCAGCAGCTTAGAACGGACAGATACGCAGTATTTT. The chain has TRBV7-2 and TRBJ2-3; D is undetermined. CDR3 size: 13 residues. Germline-derived CDR1 and CDR2 are SGHTA and FQGNSA. Trimming stripped 1 base from V and 3 bases from J, with 5 bases between.